A selection of T cell receptor beta chains follows, all from one sample in a study of cytomegalovirus exposure and HLA in healthy donors. TCRdb's copy holds only in-frame clones and misses some; the assay was immunoSEQ multiplex PCR. The sample lists tens of thousands of clones; approximately 67% were seen once. Material for sequencing was PBMCs. The receptors stem from a man younger than 45 in good health and CMV-seronegative. The CDR3 runs from the conserved cysteine through the conserved F or W. D genes are given only for firm matches. Some rows mark clone size as missing; the rest say once, few, many or name a class of expanded clone.

len	d_gene	v_gene	j_gene	abundance	CDR3nt	CDR3aa
14	.	TRBV5-6	TRBJ2-3	.	TGTGCCAGCAGCTTGTTCAGGGTAACAGATACGCAGTATTTT	CASSLFRVTDTQYF
15	.	TRBV6-5	TRBJ2-3	.	TGTGCCAGCAGTGACTGGGGCGGGGCCACAGATACGCAGTATTTT	CASSDWGGATDTQYF
15	.	TRBV9	TRBJ2-3	.	TGTGCCAGCAGCGTTTCGGGACAAAAGACAGATACGCAGTATTTT	CASSVSGQKTDTQYF
17	.	TRBV7-9	TRBJ2-6	.	TGTGCCAGCAGCTTAACCCAGAACAGGTGGGGGGCCAACGTCCTGACTTTC	CASSLTQNRWGANVLTF
13	.	TRBV6-1	TRBJ2-7	.	TGTGCCAGCAGTGAGTCAGGGTCCTACGAGCAGTACTTC	CASSESGSYEQYF
16	TRBD2	TRBV5-4	TRBJ2-5	.	TGTGCCAGCAGCTTGGATAGCGGGAGGGCCTCCTGGGAGCAGTACTTC	CASSLDSGRASWEQYF
16	.	TRBV6-5	TRBJ1-1	few	TGTGCCAGCAGTTATGGGGATAAGGGGCTCAACACTGAAGCTTTCTTT	CASSYGDKGLNTEAFF
14	TRBD1	TRBV11-2	TRBJ1-1	.	TGTGCCAGCAGCCTCCGGGACAGGGGGACTGAAGCTTTCTTT	CASSLRDRGTEAFF
14	TRBD1	TRBV6-5	TRBJ1-2	.	TGTGCCAGCAGTTACTCAAGGACAGGCTATGGCTACACCTTC	CASSYSRTGYGYTF
14	TRBD2	TRBV13	TRBJ2-5	.	TGTGCCAGCAGCGGGACTAGCGGGATTGAGACCCAGTACTTC	CASSGTSGIETQYF
13	.	TRBV2	TRBJ1-1	.	TGTGCCAGCATTGACAGGATGAACACTGAAGCTTTCTTT	CASIDRMNTEAFF
16	TRBD1	TRBV2	TRBJ2-3	.	TGTGCCAGCAGTGAAGCCCTAGACAGGGCGTCAGATACGCAGTATTTT	CASSEALDRASDTQYF
16	TRBD1	TRBV18	TRBJ2-3	once	TGTGCCAGCTCACCAACCGGGACAGGGGACACAGATACGCAGTATTTT	CASSPTGTGDTDTQYF
15	.	TRBV19	TRBJ2-7	.	TGTGCCAGTAGCCGCCCTGGGGGGTCGTCATACGAGCAGTACTTC	CASSRPGGSSYEQYF